The following is a T cell receptor (beta chain) sequence with its context. Its antigen is undetermined. The repertoire was sequenced with immunoSEQ multiplex PCR; TCRdb's copy has only in-frame clones and lacks some. Counted here are about 190,000 clones, over 80% occurring once; the ten biggest clones make up 2.5% to 3%. This entry is derived from a study of T cell responses to AZD1222 COVID-19 vaccine. Study outcomes and limitations: Clonal diversity was possibly underestimated, and white British individuals and females predominated among donors. Seropositive AZD1222 recipients at baseline numbered only five or six. Spike-specific TCR breadth and depth were elevated following two AZD1222 doses.

Trimming removed 3 bases from V and 1 base from J, with 9 bases in between. The length of the CDR3 is 14 residues. CDR1 LNHDA and CDR2 SQIVND come from the germline V gene (reference sequence). The starting material was peripheral blood, obtained on day 0 of MenACWY control vaccination. This chain connects TRBV19 to TRBJ2-5; the D gene could be TRBD1 or TRBD2 (5 bases each). The TCR sequence derives from an adult in good health. CDR3: CASSIWGTQETQYF. The CDR3 bases are TGTGCCAGTAGTATTTGGGGGACCCAAGAGACCCAGTACTTC.